This TCR beta chain was identified during a study of T cells in Graves' hyperthyroidism and ophthalmopathy. Worth noting for this clonotype: Its antigen is not known.

The J segment lost 2 bases and the V segment lost 0 bases, leaving 3 bases of the junction unmatched. CDR1 is DFQATT, CDR2 SNEGSKA, per germline (reference sequence). This CDR3 has 16 amino acids. Fresh peripheral blood, 9.5 to 10 ml of it, supplied the PBMCs. Amplification targeted TCR beta CDR3 regions from RNA transcripts. Using the HTBI primer set, a first-round RT-PCR was run on the TCR CDR3. TCRdb ran MiXCR on the multiplex PCR reads and lists one entry per CDR3 protein. The sample gives some 530,000 distinct CDR3 sequences, 22% of which show up once; around 47% is in the top ten. Findings of the study overall: Ophthalmopathy was told apart from stable hyperthyroidism by a 13 V-J model.

The sequencing input was blood. The J gene is TRBJ2-1, the V gene TRBV20-1, with 11 positions matching TRBD1. This clonotype was sampled from a woman in her seventies with Graves' ophthalmopathy. CDR3 loop: CSARDRGQGAYNEQFF. CDR3 DNA sequence: TGCAGTGCTAGAGATCGGGGACAGGGGGCCTACAATGAGCAGTTCTTC.